The 9 T cell receptor beta chains reported below all come from one sample, sequenced in a study of Tregs in tolerant kidney transplant recipients. Recipients received nonmyeloablative bone marrow transplants from related graft donors, with transient mixed chimerism. Profiling relied on immunoSEQ multiplex PCR, and the TCRdb table lists in-frame clones only, not all of them. Here the sample spans about 50,000 clones, roughly nine tenths being singletons. This specimen was CD8+ T cells from blood (PBMCs), taken 12 months after the transplant. These receptor sequences come from a human patient who received a combined kidney and bone marrow transplant. T cells may partly derive from the graft donor.

The chain couples TRBV11-2 to TRBJ2-7, with 12 positions matching TRBD2. The CDR3 sequence is 17 residues long. V gave up 1 base and J gave up 1 base; unmatched junction bases: 5. Germline CDR1 and CDR2: SGHAT and FQNNGV. The CDR3 DNA is TGTGCCAGCAGCTTAGGGACTAGCGGGATCGGGTCCTACGAGCAGTACTTC. Protein: CASSLGTSGIGSYEQYF.

The rearrangement joins TRBV4-1 to TRBJ2-1; TRBD2 matches 11 bases. In germline, CDR1 is MGHRA, CDR2 YSYEKL. The CDR3 is 19 residues long. V lost 1 base to trimming and J lost 2 bases; unmatched junction nucleotides: 10. In DNA, the CDR3 is TGCGCCAGCAGCCAAGGACTAGCGGGGAAGACGTTCCCCTACAATGAGCAGTTCTTC. It encodes CASSQGLAGKTFPYNEQFF.

This clone was picked up a small number of times. In DNA form, the CDR3 reads TGTGCCAGCAGCCCGAGGACAGGGGTGGGCAATGAGCAGTTCTTC. Protein product: CASSPRTGVGNEQFF. The rearrangement uses TRBV11-3 and TRBJ2-1, with 9 bases matching TRBD1. V lost 5 bases and J lost 6; bases outside the gene matches: 8. There are 15 residues in the CDR3. From germline, CDR1 is SGHNT and CDR2 YENEEA.

J is TRBJ2-1 and V is TRBV4-3; 9 bases are a match to TRBD2. Germline CDR1 reads LGHNA; CDR2 reads YSLEER. V trimming: 1 base; J trimming: 8 bases; junction bases outside the gene matches: 12. This CDR3 spans 17 amino acids. The CDR3 nucleotides read TGCGCCAGCAGCCAAGTTGAGGAGGGCGGGGGGGCGGATGAGCAGTTCTTC. Its translation: CASSQVEEGGGADEQFF.

Only a few counts were recorded for this clone. V and J are TRBV2 and TRBJ2-2; 8 bases line up with TRBD2. The CDR3 runs to 17 residues. Germline V CDR1 and CDR2: SNHLY, FYNNEI. V dropped 4 bases and J dropped 0; count of bases not matched to a gene: 7. CDR3 bases: TGTGCCAGCAGTGTGGCGACTAGCGCCGCGAACACCGGGGAGCTGTTTTTT. Its protein is CASSVATSAANTGELFF.

V is TRBV30 and J is TRBJ2-3; tentatively, D is TRBD1 (5 bases). Per germline, CDR1 GTSNPN and CDR2 SVGIG (reference sequence). Trimming shortened V by 0 bases and J by 0 bases, and 13 bases separated the two germline ends. The CDR3 has 16 residues. CDR3 nucleotides: TGTGCCTGGAGTGTAGGCAGGGCGTATAGCACAGATACGCAGTATTTT. Its protein is CAWSVGRAYSTDTQYF.

For this clone: Distinct nucleotide sequences in the sample also encode this CDR3. The V gene is TRBV13, the J gene TRBJ2-7; 11 bases match TRBD2. CDR3 length equals 14 residues. Germline V gives CDR1 PRHDT, CDR2 FYEKMQ (reference sequence). The trim removed 6 bases at V and 4 bases at J, leaving 5 bases unmatched. The CDR3 DNA reads as TGTGCCAGCAGTTCCGGGACTAGCGGTTACGAGCAGTACTTC. It translates to CASSSGTSGYEQYF.

The chain joins TRBV5-6 to TRBJ2-7, with D perhaps matching TRBD2 (6 bases). V was clipped by 4 bases and J by 2 bases, with 13 bases between them. The CDR3 contains 14 residues. CDR1 and CDR2 (germline): SGHDT, YYEEEE. CDR3 sequence (DNA): TGTGCCAGCAGCCACCGGACTACCACCTACGAGCAGTACTTC. Protein sequence: CASSHRTTTYEQYF.

This clone has a single count. The V call is TRBV23-1, the J call TRBJ2-3; 8 nucleotides line up with TRBD2. TRBV23-1 is reported as an ORF; its role is uncertain. This CDR3 comprises 17 residues. J lost 0 bases, V lost 2 bases, and 7 bases had no gene match. CDR3 sequence: CASSQVSSGRSTDTQYF. CDR3 bases: TGCGCCAGCAGTCAAGTGTCTAGCGGGCGAAGCACAGATACGCAGTATTTT.